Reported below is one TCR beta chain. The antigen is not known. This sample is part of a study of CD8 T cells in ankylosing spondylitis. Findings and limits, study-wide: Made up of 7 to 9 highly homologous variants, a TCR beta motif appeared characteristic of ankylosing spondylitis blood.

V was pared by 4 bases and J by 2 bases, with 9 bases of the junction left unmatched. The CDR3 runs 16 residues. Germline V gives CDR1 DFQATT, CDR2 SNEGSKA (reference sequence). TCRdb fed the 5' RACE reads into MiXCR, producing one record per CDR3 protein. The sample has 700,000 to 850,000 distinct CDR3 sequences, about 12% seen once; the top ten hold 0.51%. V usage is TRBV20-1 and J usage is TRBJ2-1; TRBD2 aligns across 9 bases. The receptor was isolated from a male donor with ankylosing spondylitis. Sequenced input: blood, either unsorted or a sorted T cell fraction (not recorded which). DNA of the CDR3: TGCAGTGCTAAAGCTTATAGCGGGAGCCCCTACAATGAGCAGTTCTTC. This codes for CSAKAYSGSPYNEQFF.